This T cell receptor beta chain derives from a study of vaccination and CD4 T cells after COVID-19. Study background: Two mRNA vaccine doses were given, either BNT162b2 or mRNA-1273. Stimulation of cells relied on overlapping spike peptides derived from SARS-CoV-2, HCoV-NL63, HCoV-OC43 and HCoV-229E.

This clonotype was counted between two and nine times. Its antigen is currently unknown. Indicated treatment: roughly ten-day PBMC culture with coronavirus spike peptide pools or control peptides (ViraFEST assay). March to December 2020 was the span of positive PCR dates, which predated US Alpha, Beta and Delta variants. Study-wide points: In convalescent patients, a median around 89% of reactive clones appeared only post-vaccination.

The V gene end was trimmed by 6 bases and the J gene end by 5 bases; junction bases not matched to a gene: 7. The CDR3 totals 15 residues. Germline values: CDR1 MNHNS, CDR2 SASEGT. Sequenced with the Oncomine TCR Beta short-read assay was DNA taken from cultured CD4+ T cells. TCRdb analysed the PCR reads with MiXCR anew, one entry per CDR3 protein. The repertoire consists of 15,000 to 20,000 distinct CDR3 sequences, with about half occurring once and the leading ten covering over 3%. The sequence came from a human donor who had recovered from COVID-19. The chain combines TRBV6-1 with TRBJ2-2, with 9 nucleotides matching TRBD1. The sequencing input was CD4+ T cells from blood, cultured in vitro. CDR3 sequence: CASSRDRAGTGELFF. The CDR3 bases are TGTGCCAGCAGCAGGGACAGGGCTGGAACCGGGGAGCTGTTTTTT.